This T cell receptor (beta chain) was retrieved from a study of blood T cell repertoires in COVID-19. At the level of the study: Spain, Italy and the United States supplied samples that represented acute and convalescent COVID-19. Sample material is recorded as cDNA or gDNA derived from T cells, B-cell-depleted T cells, or PBMCs.

Per germline, CDR1 SGHNT and CDR2 YENEEA. CDR3 size: 13 residues. Trimming stripped 4 bases from V and 4 bases from J, with 10 bases between. Under the authors' procedure: It was from reference gene primer amplification that nucleated cell counts were estimated. Clones were read by immunoSEQ multiplex PCR, and TCRdb kept only the in-frame ones, dropping some. V and J calls and clone size come straight from that table; D and trimming were deduced from the DNA. In the table there are over 100,000 clones, 82% of which are singletons. The material sequenced was peripheral blood. This TCR was sampled from a woman in her seventies with acute or convalescent COVID-19. The V gene is TRBV11-3, the J gene TRBJ1-2; D ambiguous. The chain's CDR3 is CASSSDTFYGYTF. CDR3 nucleotides: TGTGCCAGCAGCTCTGACACGTTCTATGGCTACACCTTC.